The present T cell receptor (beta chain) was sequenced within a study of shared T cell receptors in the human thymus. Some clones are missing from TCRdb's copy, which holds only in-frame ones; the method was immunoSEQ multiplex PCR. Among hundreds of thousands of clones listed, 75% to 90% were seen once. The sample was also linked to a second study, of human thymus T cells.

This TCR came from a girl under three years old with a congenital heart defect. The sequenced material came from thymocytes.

Written as DNA, the CDR3 is TGTGCCAGCAGCCAAGGGGAAGACAGCACGATGAACACTGAAGCTTTCTTT. This encodes CASSQGEDSTMNTEAFF. The chain couples TRBV14 to TRBJ1-1, with D perhaps matching TRBD1 (5 bases). V shed 1 base and J shed 0 bases, with 15 bases lying between them. CDR3 length equals 17 residues. Germline CDR1 SGHDN, CDR2 FVKESK.